This TCR beta chain emerged from a study of response to subunit inactivated influenza vaccine. V lost 0 bases, J lost 5 bases, and 3 bases stayed unmatched. Germline lookup yields CDR1 SGDLS and CDR2 YYNGEE. This CDR3 comprises 14 residues. This clonotype has only a few counts. TCRdb used MiXCR to reprocess the RT-PCR reads, holding one entry per CDR3 protein. The repertoire holds 500,000 to 600,000 distinct CDR3 sequences, with about 11% as singletons. The same data also contributed to another study, on T cells expressing NK-cell markers. That source notes: Generation of TCR beta cDNA was performed by 5'RACE template switching incorporating UMIs.

Sequenced material: PBMCs from blood, taken on the day of vaccination. The chain carries TRBV9 and TRBJ2-7, with 9 bases that match TRBD1. This clonotype was obtained from a man aged 50-59 years who received an inactivated influenza vaccine. This chain's CDR3 is CASSVGDRAHEQYF. The CDR3 region has the DNA TGTGCCAGCAGCGTAGGGGACAGGGCCCACGAGCAGTACTTC.